This TCR beta chain was identified in a study of blood T cell repertoires in COVID-19. Turning to the study itself: Donors in the United States, Italy and Spain gave samples during acute or convalescent COVID-19.

Trimming cost V 2 bases and J 1 base, with 11 bases left between them. The CDR3 has 15 residues. Germline V gene data show CDR1 as SNHLY and CDR2 as FYNNEI. The protocol was immunoSEQ multiplex PCR, while the TCRdb copy is restricted to in-frame clones and leaves out a portion. The table lists under 200,000 clones, approximately 88% of them singletons. This clone has more than one count but fewer than ten. Recruitment covered about two dozen US areas and drew participants whose ages spanned about 18 to 89 years. Cohort allocation depended upon clinical history that participants reported. V is TRBV2 and J is TRBJ1-1; possible D gene TRBD1, 5 bases. Sequencing was done on a sample of PBMCs or T cells enriched from blood (not recorded which). The clonotype comes from a woman aged 60-75 years who had recovered from COVID-19. CDR3 residues: CASSELGQGNTEAFF. CDR3 DNA: TGTGCCAGCAGTGAATTAGGGCAGGGGAACACTGAAGCTTTCTTT.